The clone carrying this TCR beta chain was seen once. Its specificity is unknown. V shed 6 bases and J shed 0 bases, with 14 bases lying between them. The CDR3 consists of 15 residues. The germline CDR1 and CDR2 sequences are SGHRS and YFSETQ. This sample is drawn from a study of cytomegalovirus exposure and HLA in healthy donors. PCR primers comprised 60 Vbeta and 13 Jbeta primers. The data were produced by immunoSEQ multiplex PCR, yet TCRdb's version contains in-frame clones alone and is incomplete. The table lists over 100,000 clones, 75% to 90% of them singletons. General study results and limits: Several V segments, TRBV6-2 and TRBV6-3 among them, could not be told apart and were dropped.

The TCR sequence derives from a man aged 25-45 years in good health and CMV-seronegative. The sequencing sample was made of PBMCs. This chain joins TRBV5-1 and TRBJ2-3; weak D call: TRBD2 (6 bases). Here the CDR3 DNA reads TGCGCCAGCACCCGTGGGGGGTTTAGCACAGATACGCAGTATTTT. This codes for CASTRGGFSTDTQYF.